This T cell receptor beta chain was observed in a study of T cell clonality in common variable immunodeficiency (dated by TCRdb to the mid-2010s). What the study reported, not specific to this receptor: CVID subjects shared fewer TCRbeta clones with each other than healthy controls did (p < 0.0001). Correlations of repertoire features with clinical complications were constrained by heterogeneity among patients within the CVID cohort. Even though DNA input was equal, the average per sample came to about 81,820 unique sequences for controls compared with about 30,000 for CVID samples. CVID TCRbeta sequences reportedly showed fewer deletions and N-nucleotide insertions and lacked highly modified clones with 13 or more V deletions. Compared with healthy controls, CVID subjects showed increased TCRbeta clonality (t-test p = 0.018), a feature most characteristic of about a third of subjects. According to the authors, finding the cause of the higher clonality in CVID would require sequencing the repertoires of T cell subpopulations.

Notes on this clone: The specificity of this receptor is unknown. The read halts 3 residues ahead of the CDR3 end, with the missing end drawn from the germline J gene.

Equivalent amounts of genomic DNA from CVID and control samples were used as sequencing input. For every sample, a 60 bp segment covering the rearranged TCRbeta CDR3 region was amplified and then sequenced. TCRbeta amplification used the immunoSEQ assay, a bias-corrected multiplex PCR with high-throughput sequencing. In the paper's pipeline: Every unique nucleotide sequence counted as a clone and was annotated with V, D and J genes, copy number and frequency. Sequences were labeled productive if in frame, and non-productive if out of frame or containing stop codons. Clonality was calculated from Shannon's entropy as previously described. The predicted amino acid sequences of productive clones were used to derive the mean CDR3 Kyte-Doolittle hydropathy. Scaled V gene usage was hierarchically clustered using Manhattan distance and complete linkage with the R hclust function. Sharing of clones by CDR3 amino acid sequence was evaluated by resampling 12 repertoires per group over 100 rounds. The repertoires were screened for some 70 published EBV-specific TCRbeta sequences and a few hundred published CMV-specific TCRbeta sequences. Analysis left out a couple of CVID samples that produced under 10,000 sequences, so roughly 45 CVID repertoires remained. TCRdb took over this immuneACCESS table, retaining in-frame rearrangements with V and J assigned. Such tables are incomplete; in checked studies, under half of the missing clones stem from an unresolved V gene, and the remainder is unexplained. V, J and clone size are taken as reported in that table, and D and trimming were inferred from the DNA itself. This sample contains fewer than 30,000 clones, none of which is a singleton. Together, the top ten hold around 3% of the sample.

According to the germline V gene (reference sequence), CDR1 reads LNHDA and CDR2 reads SQIVND. Taken from cysteine to phenylalanine, the CDR3 has 15 residues. Of the CDR3's DNA, 36 bases were read; they are in frame from base 1. For this chain, trimming is 3 bases at the V end and 4 bases at the J end, and the number of junction bases without a gene match is 5. CVID was diagnosed by standard criteria: serum IgG, IgA and/or IgM reduced below normal range, plus specific antibody deficiency. There were fewer than 45 subjects in the CVID group (roughly 15 female and 30 or so male), ranging in age from roughly 8 to 65 years, with a mean age of 40. Predominantly Caucasian heritage was noted among both the CVID patients and the healthy controls. All CVID subjects had received replacement immunoglobulin therapy for at least one year at the time of study participation. No CVID subject was ill or taking immunomodulatory or immunosuppressive medication when blood was collected. From each donor, roughly 5 to 8 ml of heparinized peripheral whole blood was collected. Genomic DNA from adults with common variable immune deficiency (CVID) and from healthy adult controls was used to sequence TCRbeta CDR3 repertoires. To isolate peripheral blood mononuclear cells, diluted blood was subjected to density centrifugation over Hypaque 1077 or Ficoll-Paque. Genomic DNA was obtained from unsorted mononuclear cells through either Qiagen column purification or a centrifugation-based method.

The V and J genes are TRBV19 and TRBJ2-5, and TRBD2 aligns with 10 junction nucleotides. The sequence was collected from a human donor with common variable immunodeficiency. Sequenced: peripheral blood mononuclear cells. The part of the CDR3 DNA that was read is TGTGCCAGTAGTATTCACACTAGCGGGATAGAGACC. This translates into CASSIHTSGIET. From start to end, the CDR3 is CASSIHTSGIETQYF. With the portions outside the CDR3 filled from the reference TRBV19 and TRBJ2-5 genes, the complete variable region becomes DGGITQSPKYLFRKEGQNVTLSCEQNLNHDAMYWYRQDPGQGLRLIYYSQIVNDFQKGDIAEGYSVSREKKESFPLTVTSAQKNPTAFYLCASSIHTSGIETQYFGPGTRLLVL.